A selection of T cell receptor beta chains follows, all from one sample in a study of T cells expressing NK-cell markers. TCRdb re-called the 5' RACE reads and gives one entry per CDR3 protein, without DNA. The sample table sets out over 120,000 distinct CDR3 sequences. The source material was blood T cells: a sorted CD56 or NKG2C T cell subset, CD4+ or CD8+ T cells, or bulk PBMC T cells (not recorded which). Every receptor here comes from a man younger than 35 in good health. Both conserved end residues are part of each CDR3. Size is stated for part of the rows, as once, few or many counts, or as a class when the clone is expanded.

CDR3 protein: CASSQGPSGANTGELFF
clone size: NA
J gene: TRBJ2-2
V gene: TRBV4-3

CDR3 protein: CASSEPKTLEYTDTQYF
clone size: NA
J gene: TRBJ2-3
V gene: TRBV10-2

CDR3 protein: CAWRGWRDSSYNEQFF
clone size: NA
J gene: TRBJ2-1
V gene: TRBV30

CDR3 protein: CAWMTSGRAQFF
clone size: NA
J gene: TRBJ2-1
V gene: TRBV30

CDR3 protein: CATSWAPEGNEQFF
clone size: NA
J gene: TRBJ2-1
V gene: TRBV11-2

CDR3 protein: CASSYSLGTYEQYF
clone size: NA
J gene: TRBJ2-7
V gene: TRBV6-5

CDR3 protein: CASSPGIQETQYF
clone size: NA
J gene: TRBJ2-5
V gene: TRBV12-3/TRBV12-4

CDR3 protein: CASSLVLAGGTGELFF
clone size: NA
J gene: TRBJ2-2
V gene: TRBV7-6

CDR3 protein: CASSLVSSGTGELFF
clone size: NA
J gene: TRBJ2-2
V gene: TRBV5-4

CDR3 protein: CASRPPTSVNEQFF
clone size: NA
J gene: TRBJ2-1
V gene: TRBV6-2/TRBV6-3

CDR3 protein: CSVHPGDGEQFF
clone size: medium-sized
J gene: TRBJ2-1
V gene: TRBV29-1

CDR3 protein: CASSREGRGTDTQYF
clone size: NA
J gene: TRBJ2-3
V gene: TRBV19

CDR3 protein: CSVGHRGLNTEAFF
clone size: NA
J gene: TRBJ1-1
V gene: TRBV29-1

CDR3 protein: CASSYSYSGEQYF
clone size: NA
J gene: TRBJ2-7
V gene: TRBV6-5

CDR3 protein: CASSVRGPDEKLFF
clone size: NA
J gene: TRBJ1-4
V gene: TRBV6-1

CDR3 protein: CATSDVTGFTGELFF
clone size: NA
J gene: TRBJ2-2
V gene: TRBV24-1

CDR3 protein: CASSLMGAGEGDTQYF
clone size: NA
J gene: TRBJ2-3
V gene: TRBV7-3

CDR3 protein: CASSAEVGVNNEQFF
clone size: NA
J gene: TRBJ2-1
V gene: TRBV2

CDR3 protein: CAISEGLGYEQYF
clone size: NA
J gene: TRBJ2-7
V gene: TRBV10-3

CDR3 protein: CASRLQGDSYNEQFF
clone size: NA
J gene: TRBJ2-1
V gene: TRBV12-3/TRBV12-4

CDR3 protein: CAHGTPNTEAFF
clone size: NA
J gene: TRBJ1-1
V gene: TRBV6-6

CDR3 protein: CASSLLDGVEQYF
clone size: NA
J gene: TRBJ2-7
V gene: TRBV27

CDR3 protein: CATSDLQGGETQYF
clone size: NA
J gene: TRBJ2-5
V gene: TRBV24-1

CDR3 protein: CASSLGGVYNEQFF
clone size: NA
J gene: TRBJ2-1
V gene: TRBV27

CDR3 protein: CASIKQNSYEQYF
clone size: NA
J gene: TRBJ2-7
V gene: TRBV2

CDR3 protein: CASSYLTGTSGRTDTQYF
clone size: NA
J gene: TRBJ2-3
V gene: TRBV6-5

CDR3 protein: CASSGFEKGRIFYGYTF
clone size: NA
J gene: TRBJ1-2
V gene: TRBV10-2

CDR3 protein: CASTLLSGRESYEQYF
clone size: NA
J gene: TRBJ2-7
V gene: TRBV2

CDR3 protein: CASSPNDEQFF
clone size: NA
J gene: TRBJ2-1
V gene: TRBV12-3/TRBV12-4

CDR3 protein: CSARRLAFYNEQFF
clone size: NA
J gene: TRBJ2-1
V gene: TRBV20-1

CDR3 protein: CASSKIGFAFF
clone size: NA
J gene: TRBJ1-1
V gene: TRBV19

CDR3 protein: CSARGTGVNTEAFF
clone size: NA
J gene: TRBJ1-1
V gene: TRBV20-1

CDR3 protein: CAIRSGWEAGYNEQFF
clone size: NA
J gene: TRBJ2-1
V gene: TRBV10-3

CDR3 protein: CASSLVRDSYNSPLHF
clone size: NA
J gene: TRBJ1-6
V gene: TRBV7-2

CDR3 protein: CAWGAGQGSGEQYF
clone size: NA
J gene: TRBJ2-7
V gene: TRBV30

CDR3 protein: CASTNYRLAGGKQYF
clone size: NA
J gene: TRBJ2-7
V gene: TRBV27

CDR3 protein: CASRHSGQDSSSYNEQFF
clone size: NA
J gene: TRBJ2-1
V gene: TRBV6-5

CDR3 protein: CSADRSSYNEQFF
clone size: NA
J gene: TRBJ2-1
V gene: TRBV29-1

CDR3 protein: CASSQDRAYNEQFF
clone size: NA
J gene: TRBJ2-1
V gene: TRBV5-1

CDR3 protein: CASSQGDSYSNQPQHF
clone size: NA
J gene: TRBJ1-5
V gene: TRBV5-1

CDR3 protein: CASSLGGGTYNEQFF
clone size: NA
J gene: TRBJ2-1
V gene: TRBV7-7

CDR3 protein: CASSLALAGGPTGELFF
clone size: NA
J gene: TRBJ2-2
V gene: TRBV7-2

CDR3 protein: CATSDLAGYDTQYF
clone size: NA
J gene: TRBJ2-3
V gene: TRBV24-1

CDR3 protein: CASSPPDPGEQFF
clone size: NA
J gene: TRBJ2-1
V gene: TRBV18

CDR3 protein: CASSIDLEVTEPGANVLTF
clone size: NA
J gene: TRBJ2-6
V gene: TRBV19

CDR3 protein: CASSPVGPINTGELFF
clone size: NA
J gene: TRBJ2-2
V gene: TRBV28

CDR3 protein: CASSREEADGELFF
clone size: NA
J gene: TRBJ2-2
V gene: TRBV4-2

CDR3 protein: CASSSLSSTANTGELFF
clone size: NA
J gene: TRBJ2-2
V gene: TRBV18

CDR3 protein: CASSQVPSGHYEQYF
clone size: NA
J gene: TRBJ2-7
V gene: TRBV4-1

CDR3 protein: CATSRAVGDTQYF
clone size: NA
J gene: TRBJ2-3
V gene: TRBV15

CDR3 protein: CASSLDGSGGRASNNEQFF
clone size: NA
J gene: TRBJ2-1
V gene: TRBV7-8

CDR3 protein: CASGSSGSYNEQFF
clone size: NA
J gene: TRBJ2-1
V gene: TRBV6-1

CDR3 protein: CASSVDGPSSYNEQFF
clone size: NA
J gene: TRBJ2-1
V gene: TRBV9